The source of this TCR beta chain is a study of glioma-infiltrating T cells. Losses at the gene ends were 5 bases for V and 3 bases for J; bases not matched to a gene: 4. CDR3 size: 14 residues. In germline, CDR1 is SGHRS, CDR2 YFSETQ. Regarding this clonotype: A much bigger clone sits one base away, suggesting this may be a read error.

Using RNA template, CDR3s of TCR alpha and beta were amplified with iRepertoire arm-PCR. TCRdb passed the multiplex PCR reads through MiXCR, listing each CDR3 protein once. The profile shows approximately 110,000 distinct CDR3 sequences, 20% to 25% of them singletons. This TCR was recovered from a human donor with low-grade glioma or glioblastoma, undergoing nonglioma brain surgery, or in good health (not recorded which). The specimen sequenced was glioma tissue, nonneoplastic brain tissue, or PBMCs (not recorded which). J is TRBJ1-3 and V is TRBV5-1; 8 bases map to TRBD1. The DNA of the CDR3 is TGCGCCAGCAGATTGACAGGGGTTGGAAACACCATATATTTT. Its translation: CASRLTGVGNTIYF.